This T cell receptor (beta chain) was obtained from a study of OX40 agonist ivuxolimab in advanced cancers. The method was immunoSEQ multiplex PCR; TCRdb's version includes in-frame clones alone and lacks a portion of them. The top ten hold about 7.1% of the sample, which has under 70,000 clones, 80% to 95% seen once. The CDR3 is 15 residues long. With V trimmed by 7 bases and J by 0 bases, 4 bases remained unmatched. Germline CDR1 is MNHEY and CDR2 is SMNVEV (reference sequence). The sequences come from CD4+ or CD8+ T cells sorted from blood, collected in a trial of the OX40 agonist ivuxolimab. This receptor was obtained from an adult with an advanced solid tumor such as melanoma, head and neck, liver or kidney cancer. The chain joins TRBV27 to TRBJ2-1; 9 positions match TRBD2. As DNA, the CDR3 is TGTGCCAGCACTCGCGGGGGGGCCTCCTACAATGAGCAGTTCTTC. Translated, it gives CASTRGGASYNEQFF.